The text below deals with one T cell receptor (beta chain). Its antigen remains undetermined. The sample holds no much larger clone one base away, and base qualities are not on file. This sample was included in a study of shared clonotypes between healthy human individuals (dated by TCRdb to the early 2020s). Regarding the complete study: Three men and a couple of women, aged 18 to 49 years, made up the cohort. For each donor, three plates each were used for CD4 naive and CD4 memory, two plates were used for CD8 naive, and one plate was used for CD8 memory. Blood TCR repertoires of about 5 healthy adults were deeply sequenced to estimate repertoire size and the extent of clonotype sharing between individuals. To increase sequencing depth and limit assay-specific biases, TCR repertoire library preparation and sequencing were carried out by different laboratories using diverse techniques. Leukapheresis yielded between about 0.9 and 9 billion PBMCs per donor. The investigation overall reported the following: Compared with non-shared clonotypes, clonotypes shared by all four sorted-subset donors had higher generation probabilities. Only blood was sampled, and tissue TCR repertoires likely differ from those in blood. Based on pairwise subsampling, the degree of clonotype sharing among donors was expected to be affected by sequencing depth. Incomplete sequencing was indicated by rarefaction of sorted-subset datasets, despite the large sequencing depth. Approximately 5% of naive CD4, around 4% of naive CD8, 2.3% of memory CD4, and about 0.4% of memory CD8 clonotypes were shared across a few donors. The small number of donors limited the genetic and exposure-history diversity represented. Estimated clonotype richness was generally larger for naive than for memory subsets.

Donors were healthy HIV-negative adults with no recently reported acute infections or vaccinations. Only Caucasian adults living in Nashville, Tennessee, USA were represented among the donors. Magnetic negative selection was used to enrich CD4+ T cells, after which naive cells were positively selected on CD45RA and the negative fraction became the memory subset. After blood collection by leukapheresis, PBMCs were isolated using Ficoll-Histopaque density gradient centrifugation and then cryopreserved in the vapor phase of liquid nitrogen. Analytical flow cytometry was used to check the purity and quantity of each magnetically sorted T cell population. From each sorted fraction, genomic DNA was isolated and quantified by UV absorbance on a Nanodrop 2000c. Using the deep immunoSEQ assay, multiplex PCR amplified TCR CDR3 regions from genomic DNA. Extracted genomic DNA from each cell subset was spread evenly across all wells of several immunoSEQ 96-well plates, with each plate serving as a replicate. For sorted subsets, approximately 190 ng genomic DNA, equal to tens of thousands of T cell genomes, was loaded into each replicate PCR. The purified libraries were quantified using a Qubit 3.0 fluorometer, sized with a Bioanalyzer 2100, and then quantified again using the KAPA Library Quantification kit. A separate single-read 150-cycle Illumina NextSeq 550 flow cell was used to sequence each immunoSEQ 96-well plate. Per the source publication's procedure: Because only junctional sequences without quality scores were contained in the immunoSEQ output, filtering matching that applied to full-length reads could not be performed. To assign V/J genes and CDR3, sequences were annotated using PyIR, a Python wrapper for IgBLAST v1.9, with IMGT germline references. Reads with weak V/J assignments (E-value above 1e-6), missing CDR3, stop codons, out-of-frame junctions, or ambiguous translated residues were removed. V3J clonotypes were defined as sequences sharing the same inferred V gene, J gene, and CDR3 amino acid sequence. Percentage overlap between repertoires was calculated by dividing the number of shared unique clonotypes by the size of the smaller repertoire. Richness of each repertoire was evaluated using RTK rarefaction, the Chao1 estimator, and Recon v2.1 estimates of unobserved clonotypes. Generation probabilities were computed with OLGA for all TCRbeta clonotypes obtained by the gDNA method from four donors. TCRdb re-hosts the immuneACCESS table, in-frame sequences only. Its copies lack some clones; in the studies checked, an unresolved V gene accounts for under half of them, and the cause for the rest is not known. The V and J calls and the clone size are those of that table, but D and trimming were determined from the DNA. In all, the sample holds roughly 2.5 million clones, and just over 90% of those were seen once. The ten top clones hold more than 0.12% of the sample.

This sequence was found in a man aged 18 to 35 in good health. The sequenced material came from naive CD4+ T cells sorted from blood. The cell subset or site label on this specimen signifies: CD45RA+ positively selected.

The CDR3 sequence is CASSLQYRSDQPQHF. The DNA sequence follows: TGTGCCAGCAGCTTGCAATACAGGTCCGATCAGCCCCAGCATTTT. The rearrangement combines TRBV5-8 with TRBJ1-5, with TRBD1 as a weak D call on 5 bases. At the junction V is shortened by 1 base and J by 5 bases, with 13 bases in between. Taken from cysteine to phenylalanine, the CDR3 has 15 residues. The entry retains the CDR3 DNA only, 45 bases that are in frame from base 1. For CDR1 and CDR2, the germline V gene lists SGHTS and YDEGEE.